These 14 T cell receptor beta chains share one sample of origin, sequenced in a study of identical twins. Each CDR3 protein gets one entry after TCRdb re-called the 5' RACE reads with MiXCR. The sample yields roughly 1,500,000 distinct CDR3 sequences, around 29% seen once. Material: cord blood. The receptors derive from a newborn girl in good health.

This clonotype was detected ten times or more. A clone one base away is much larger, so this may be a read error. The chain has TRBV6-1 and TRBJ2-7; the D is unclear. The germline V and J ends were trimmed by 6 bases and 0 bases, with 6 bases remaining between them. The CDR3 is made up of 12 amino acids. CDR1 is MNHNS, CDR2 SASEGT, per germline. CDR3 residues: CASRQSSYEQYF. The CDR3 nucleotides are TGTGCCAGCAGACAGAGCTCCTACGAGCAGTACTTC.

The chain carries TRBV10-3 and TRBJ2-1; 11 bases align to TRBD2. The CDR3 is made up of 18 amino acids. Losses at the gene ends were 0 bases for V and 9 bases for J; bases not matched to a gene: 13. CDR1 is ENHRY and CDR2 is SYGVKD in the germline V gene. CDR3 nucleotide sequence: TGTGCCATCAGTGAGTCGAAGGCTTTAGCGGGGGGGCGTGGTGAGCAGTTCTTC. Translating gives CAISESKALAGGRGEQFF.

The V call is TRBV25-1, the J call TRBJ1-5; the match to TRBD1 covers 7 bases. CDR1 MGHDK and CDR2 SYGVNS come from the germline V gene. The J segment lost 6 bases and the V segment lost 5 bases, leaving 7 bases of the junction unmatched. The CDR3 consists of 14 residues. The CDR3 sequence: CASSPTGIVQPQHF. CDR3 in DNA: TGTGCCAGCAGTCCGACAGGGATTGTTCAGCCCCAGCATTTT.

This clonotype was counted only a few times. The chain couples TRBV4-2 to TRBJ2-1; possible D gene TRBD2, 5 bases. TRBJ2-7 explains the end of the DNA better; the J call may be wrong. The length of the CDR3 is 16 residues. Germline CDR1 is LGHNA and CDR2 is YNFKEQ. CDR3 residues: CASSQERVSPYNEQYF. Here the CDR3 DNA reads TGTGCCAGCAGCCAAGAGCGGGTTTCCCCCTACAATGAGCAGTACTTC.

The chain recombines TRBV29-1 with TRBJ1-1, with a possible D match to TRBD1 (6 bases). Germline lookup yields CDR1 SQVTM and CDR2 ANQGSEA. This CDR3 has 15 residues. Trimming stripped 8 bases from V and 3 bases from J, with 22 bases between. Here the CDR3 DNA reads TGCAGCTCCGGGCGGGGGAGGGGGACGGACACTGAAGCTTTCTTT. Translated, it gives CSSGRGRGTDTEAFF.

The chain uses TRBV20-1 and TRBJ1-5; 8 bases are shared with TRBD1. This CDR3 has 19 residues. V gave up 3 bases and J gave up 2 bases; unmatched junction bases: 18. From germline, CDR1 is DFQATT and CDR2 SNEGSKA (reference sequence). This CDR3 is CSASLAGGQGAQGNQPQHF. In DNA, the CDR3 is TGCAGTGCTAGCCTCGCGGGCGGCCAGGGGGCTCAAGGCAATCAGCCCCAGCATTTT.

The chain is built from TRBV7-2 and TRBJ2-5; tentatively, D is TRBD2 (5 bases). The DNA end favors TRBJ2-1, so the J call may be wrong. The CDR3 totals 13 residues. CDR1 and CDR2 (germline): SGHTA, FQGNSA. The CDR3 sequence: CASSLAIGETQFF. The CDR3 DNA sequence: TGTGCCAGCAGCTTAGCTATCGGGGAGACCCAGTTCTTC.

There are a few counts of this clonotype. The chain couples TRBV5-5 to TRBJ2-1; D could derive from TRBD1 or TRBD2 (5 bases each). Trimming left V 2 bases short and J 0 bases short, with 9 bases between. CDR1 is SGHKS, CDR2 YYEKEE, per germline (reference sequence). The CDR3 is 15 amino acids. CDR3 sequence reads: CASSFEGTSYNEQFF. DNA for the CDR3: TGTGCCAGCAGCTTTGAGGGGACCTCCTACAATGAGCAGTTCTTC.

This clonotype has only a few counts. This sequence joins TRBV20-1 and TRBJ2-7, with 8 bases lining up with TRBD1. This CDR3 has 12 residues. The V gene end was trimmed by 8 bases and the J gene end by 1 base; junction bases not matched to a gene: 4. The germline CDR1 and CDR2 sequences are DFQATT and SNEGSKA (reference sequence). The CDR3 sequence: CSTRDRSYEQYF. CDR3 bases: TGCAGTACCCGGGACAGGTCCTACGAGCAGTACTTC.

The genes are TRBV2 and TRBJ2-1; 7 nucleotides agree with TRBD2. V gave up 6 bases and J gave up 6 bases; unmatched junction bases: 8. In germline, CDR1 is SNHLY, CDR2 FYNNEI. The CDR3 has 14 residues. CDR3 nucleotides: TGTGCCAGCAGCTTGGTTTGGACTAGCAATGAGCAGTTCTTC. Protein sequence: CASSLVWTSNEQFF.

The rearrangement joins TRBV10-3 to TRBJ2-1; 9 bases map to TRBD2. V dropped 5 bases and J dropped 7; count of bases not matched to a gene: 15. CDR1 and CDR2 (germline): ENHRY, SYGVKD. The CDR3 consists of 17 residues. The CDR3 nucleotides read TGTGCCATCAGTCCGCGAACTAGCGGGCGACTAATAAATGAGCAGTTCTTC. Translating gives CAISPRTSGRLINEQFF.

This clonotype was seen at least ten times. This chain joins TRBV5-1 and TRBJ2-5, with unresolved D. The CDR3 is 12 amino acids. CDR1 is SGHRS, CDR2 YFSETQ, per germline. V was shortened by 0 bases and J by 5 bases, with 5 bases between the two germline ends. The CDR3 coding sequence is TGCGCCAGCAGCTTGGAGGCTGAGACCCAGTACTTC. It encodes CASSLEAETQYF.

This clonotype was observed a handful of times. The chain couples TRBV14 to TRBJ2-3, with D possibly matching TRBD2 (6 bases). There are 18 residues in the CDR3. Germline V CDR1 and CDR2: SGHDN, FVKESK. Between the trimmed V and J ends, which lost 1 base and 1 base, there was a span of 18 bases. CDR3 amino acids: CASSQGHLAGTRTDTQYF. The CDR3 DNA follows: TGTGCCAGCAGCCAAGGACACTTGGCGGGGACCCGCACAGATACGCAGTATTTT.

The V and J genes are TRBV5-1 and TRBJ2-3; D remains ambiguous. V was pared by 0 bases and J by 0 bases, with 14 bases between. The CDR3 extends over 17 amino acids. Germline V gene data show CDR1 as SGHRS and CDR2 as YFSETQ. The CDR3, as DNA: TGCGCCAGCAGCTTGGGGTCGGTCTATACTAGCACAGATACGCAGTATTTT. Translation: CASSLGSVYTSTDTQYF.